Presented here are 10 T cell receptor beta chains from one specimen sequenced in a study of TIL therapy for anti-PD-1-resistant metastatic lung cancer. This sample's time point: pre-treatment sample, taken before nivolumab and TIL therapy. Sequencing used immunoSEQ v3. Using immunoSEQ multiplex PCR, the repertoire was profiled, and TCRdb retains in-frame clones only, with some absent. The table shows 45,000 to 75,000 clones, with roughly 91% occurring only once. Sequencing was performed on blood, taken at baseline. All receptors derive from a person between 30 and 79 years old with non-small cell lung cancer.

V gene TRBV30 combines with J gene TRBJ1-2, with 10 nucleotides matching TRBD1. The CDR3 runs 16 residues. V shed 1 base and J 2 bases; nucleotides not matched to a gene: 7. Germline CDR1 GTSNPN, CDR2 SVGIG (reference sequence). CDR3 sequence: CAWSATRDRGNYGYTF. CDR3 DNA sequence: TGTGCCTGGAGTGCAACCCGGGACAGGGGCAACTATGGCTACACCTTC.

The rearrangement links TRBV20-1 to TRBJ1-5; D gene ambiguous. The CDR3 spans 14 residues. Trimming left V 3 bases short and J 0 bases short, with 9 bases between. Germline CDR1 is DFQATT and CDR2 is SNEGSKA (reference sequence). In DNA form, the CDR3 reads TGCAGTGCTAGTTATGCGGGTAGCAATCAGCCCCAGCATTTT. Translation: CSASYAGSNQPQHF.

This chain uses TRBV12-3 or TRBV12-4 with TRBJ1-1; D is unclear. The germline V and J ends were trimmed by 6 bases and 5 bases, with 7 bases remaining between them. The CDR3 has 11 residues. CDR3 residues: CASRFRTEAFF. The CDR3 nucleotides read TGTGCCAGCAGATTTCGGACTGAAGCTTTCTTT.

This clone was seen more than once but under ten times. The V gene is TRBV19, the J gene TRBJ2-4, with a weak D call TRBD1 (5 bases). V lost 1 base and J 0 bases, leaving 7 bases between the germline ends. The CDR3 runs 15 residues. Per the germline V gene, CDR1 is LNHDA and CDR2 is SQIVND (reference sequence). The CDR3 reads CASSIGGRAKNIQYF. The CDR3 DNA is TGTGCCAGTAGTATAGGGGGCCGAGCCAAAAACATTCAGTACTTC.

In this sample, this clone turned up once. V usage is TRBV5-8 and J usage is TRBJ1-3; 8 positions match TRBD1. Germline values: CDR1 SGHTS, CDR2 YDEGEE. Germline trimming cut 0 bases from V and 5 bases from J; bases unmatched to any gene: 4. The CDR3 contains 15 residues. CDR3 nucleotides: TGTGCCAGCAGCTTGGTCCGGACAGGGAGAAACACCATATATTTT. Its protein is CASSLVRTGRNTIYF.

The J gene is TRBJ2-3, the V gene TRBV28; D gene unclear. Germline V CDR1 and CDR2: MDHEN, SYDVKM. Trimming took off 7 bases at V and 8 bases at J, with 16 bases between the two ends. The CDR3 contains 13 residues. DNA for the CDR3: TGTGCCAGCACCACCCCGACCGCCCGTACGCAGTATTTT. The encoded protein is CASTTPTARTQYF.

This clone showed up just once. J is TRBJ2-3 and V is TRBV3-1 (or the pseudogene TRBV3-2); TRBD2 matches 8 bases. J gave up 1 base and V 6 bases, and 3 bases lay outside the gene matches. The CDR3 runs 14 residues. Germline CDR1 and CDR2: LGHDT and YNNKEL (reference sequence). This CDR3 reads CASSSSGGTDTQYF. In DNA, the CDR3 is TGTGCCAGCAGTAGTAGCGGGGGCACAGATACGCAGTATTTT.

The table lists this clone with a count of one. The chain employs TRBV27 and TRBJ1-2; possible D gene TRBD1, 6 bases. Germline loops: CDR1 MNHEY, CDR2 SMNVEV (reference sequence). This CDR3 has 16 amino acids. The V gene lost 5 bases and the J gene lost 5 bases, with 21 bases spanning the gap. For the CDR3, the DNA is TGTGCCAGCAGTGCCCAGGGGAGGGGACTCGGGTATGGCTACACCTTC. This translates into CASSAQGRGLGYGYTF.

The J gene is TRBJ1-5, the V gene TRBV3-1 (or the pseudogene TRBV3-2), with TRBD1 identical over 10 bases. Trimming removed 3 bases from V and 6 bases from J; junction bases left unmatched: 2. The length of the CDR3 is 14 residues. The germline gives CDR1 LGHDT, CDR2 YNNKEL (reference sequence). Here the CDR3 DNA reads TGTGCCAGCAGCCACGGGACAGGGGTTCAGCCCCAGCATTTT. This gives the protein CASSHGTGVQPQHF.

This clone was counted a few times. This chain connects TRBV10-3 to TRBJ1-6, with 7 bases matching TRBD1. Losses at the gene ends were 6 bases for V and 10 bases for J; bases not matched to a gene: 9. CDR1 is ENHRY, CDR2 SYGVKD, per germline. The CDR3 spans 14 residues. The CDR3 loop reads CAISPDRVGSPLHF. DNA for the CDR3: TGTGCCATCAGCCCTGACAGGGTCGGATCACCCCTCCACTTT.